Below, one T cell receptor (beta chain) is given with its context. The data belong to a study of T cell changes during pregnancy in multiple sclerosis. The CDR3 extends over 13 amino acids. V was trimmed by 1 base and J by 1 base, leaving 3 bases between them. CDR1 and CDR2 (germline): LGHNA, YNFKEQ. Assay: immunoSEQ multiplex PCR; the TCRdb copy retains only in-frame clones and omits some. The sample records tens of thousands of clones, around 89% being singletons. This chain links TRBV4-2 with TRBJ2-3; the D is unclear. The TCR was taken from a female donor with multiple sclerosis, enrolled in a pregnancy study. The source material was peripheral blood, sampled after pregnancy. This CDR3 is CASSQARTDTQYF. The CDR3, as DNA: TGTGCCAGCAGCCAAGCTCGCACAGATACGCAGTATTTT.